This T cell receptor (beta chain) originates from a study of siplizumab effects on memory and regulatory T cells. TCRdb keeps only in-frame clones here, not all; method: immunoSEQ multiplex PCR. Of around 82,000 clones in the sample, 93% were seen once. A single count supports this clone. The length of the CDR3 is 11 residues. Trimming pared 7 bases from V and 11 bases from J, leaving 14 bases between. CDR1 and CDR2 (germline): MNHEY, SVGAGI. Sequencing was performed on CD8+ T cells sorted from blood. This sequence joins TRBV6-5 and TRBJ1-1; D is unclear. The origin of this receptor is a human donor in good health. CDR3 nucleotides: TGTGCCAGCACCACCCGGGCGGGGGCTTTCTTT. This encodes CASTTRAGAFF.